This entry concerns a single T cell receptor (beta chain). TCRdb re-called the RT-PCR reads with MiXCR, one entry per CDR3 protein. Altogether approximately 24,000 distinct CDR3 sequences are present, approximately 43% being singletons, with the ten largest covering over 70%. CDR3 length: 13 amino acids. With 4 bases removed from V and 0 bases from J, the gap between germline ends came to 6 bases. Germline loops: CDR1 MRHNA, CDR2 SNTAGT. The sample is drawn from a study of patients and donors after allogeneic stem cell transplantation. The sequencing sample was made of blood, either unsorted or a sorted T cell fraction (not recorded which). The chain joins TRBV6-4 to TRBJ1-1; the D is unclear. This receptor was taken from a human donor who was either an allogeneic HSCT recipient or a stem cell or donor lymphocyte infusion donor (not recorded which). It is not recorded whose cells these are; they may come from a transplant donor. The DNA of the CDR3 is TGTGCCAGCAGTGTTGACATGAACACTGAAGCTTTCTTT. This codes for CASSVDMNTEAFF.